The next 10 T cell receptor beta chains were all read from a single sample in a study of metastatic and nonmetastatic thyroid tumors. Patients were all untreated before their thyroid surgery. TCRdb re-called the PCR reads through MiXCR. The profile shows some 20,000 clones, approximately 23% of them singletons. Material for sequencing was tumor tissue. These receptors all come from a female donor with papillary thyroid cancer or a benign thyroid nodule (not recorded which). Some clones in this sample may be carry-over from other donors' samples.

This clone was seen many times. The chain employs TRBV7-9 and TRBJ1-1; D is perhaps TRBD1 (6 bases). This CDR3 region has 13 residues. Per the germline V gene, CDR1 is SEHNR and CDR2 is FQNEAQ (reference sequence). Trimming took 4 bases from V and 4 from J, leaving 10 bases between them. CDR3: CASSYRGGTEAFF. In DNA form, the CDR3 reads TGTGCCAGCAGCTACAGAGGGGGCACTGAAGCTTTCTTT.

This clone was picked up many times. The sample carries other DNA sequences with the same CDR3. This CDR3 is CASSVTGFLAFF. Written as DNA, the CDR3 is TGCGCCAGCAGCGTCACAGGGTTCCTCGCTTTCTTT. The V gene is TRBV5-1, the J gene TRBJ1-1; perhaps TRBD1 as D (6 bases). V lost 4 bases, J lost 11 bases, and 15 bases lay in between. Germline lookup yields CDR1 SGHRS and CDR2 YFSETQ. This CDR3 is built from 12 residues.

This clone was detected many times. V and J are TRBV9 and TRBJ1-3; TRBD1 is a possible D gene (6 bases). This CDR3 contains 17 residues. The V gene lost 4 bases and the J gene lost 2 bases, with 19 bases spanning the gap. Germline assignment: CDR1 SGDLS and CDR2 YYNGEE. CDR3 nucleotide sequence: TGTGCCAGCAGCCCCGCCCCCCCAGGGGCGACTGGAAACACCATATATTTT. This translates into CASSPAPPGATGNTIYF. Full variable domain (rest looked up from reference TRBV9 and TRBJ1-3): DSGVTQTPKHLITATGQRVTLRCSPRSGDLSVYWYQQSLDQGLQFLIQYYNGEERAKGNILERFSAQQFPDLHSELNLSSLELGDSALYFCASSPAPPGATGNTIYFGEGSWLTVV.

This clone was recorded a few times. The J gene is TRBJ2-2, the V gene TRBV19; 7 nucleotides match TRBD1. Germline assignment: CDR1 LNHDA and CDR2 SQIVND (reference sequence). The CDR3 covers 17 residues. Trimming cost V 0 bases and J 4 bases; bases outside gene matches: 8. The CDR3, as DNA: TGTGCCAGTAGTATAGATCTCTTCAGGGGGAGCACCGGGGAGCTGTTTTTT. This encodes CASSIDLFRGSTGELFF.

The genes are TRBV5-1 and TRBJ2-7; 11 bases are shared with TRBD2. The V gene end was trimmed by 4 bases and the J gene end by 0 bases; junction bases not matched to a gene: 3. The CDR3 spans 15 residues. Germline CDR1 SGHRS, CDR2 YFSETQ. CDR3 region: CASSAGLAVSYEQYF. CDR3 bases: TGCGCCAGCAGCGCGGGACTAGCGGTCTCCTACGAGCAGTACTTC.

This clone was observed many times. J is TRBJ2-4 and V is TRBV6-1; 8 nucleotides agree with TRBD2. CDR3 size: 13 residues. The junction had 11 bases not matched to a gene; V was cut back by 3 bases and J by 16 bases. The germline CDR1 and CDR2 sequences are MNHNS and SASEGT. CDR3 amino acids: CASSDARGVRHYF. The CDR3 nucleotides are TGTGCCAGCAGTGACGCGCGGGGGGTTAGACACTACTTC.

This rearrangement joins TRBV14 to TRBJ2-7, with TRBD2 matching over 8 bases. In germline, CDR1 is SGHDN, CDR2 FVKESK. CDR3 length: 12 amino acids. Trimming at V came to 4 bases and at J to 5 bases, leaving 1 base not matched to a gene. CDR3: CASSPGGNEQYF. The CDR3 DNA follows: TGTGCCAGCAGCCCGGGAGGGAACGAGCAGTACTTC.

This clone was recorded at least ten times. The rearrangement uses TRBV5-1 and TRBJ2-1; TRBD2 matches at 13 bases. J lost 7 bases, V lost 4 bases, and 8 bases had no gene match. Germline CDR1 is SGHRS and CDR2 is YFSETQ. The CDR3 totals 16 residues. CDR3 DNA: TGCGCCAGCAGCCTAACACTAGCGGGAGGGGGGAATGAGCAGTTCTTC. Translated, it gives CASSLTLAGGGNEQFF.

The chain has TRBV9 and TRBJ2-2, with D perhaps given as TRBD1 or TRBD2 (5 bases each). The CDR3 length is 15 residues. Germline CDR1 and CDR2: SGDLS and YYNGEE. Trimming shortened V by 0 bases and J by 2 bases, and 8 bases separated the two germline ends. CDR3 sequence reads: CASSVDGGNTGELFF. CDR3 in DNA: TGTGCCAGCAGCGTAGATGGGGGAAACACCGGGGAGCTGTTTTTT.

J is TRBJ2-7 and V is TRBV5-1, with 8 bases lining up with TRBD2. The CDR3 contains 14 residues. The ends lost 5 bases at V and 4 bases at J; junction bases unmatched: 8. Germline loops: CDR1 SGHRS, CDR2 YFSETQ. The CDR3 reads CASRYLSGGYEQYF. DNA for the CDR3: TGCGCCAGCAGGTACCTCTCGGGAGGGTACGAGCAGTACTTC.